The next 26 T cell receptor beta chains were all read from a single sample in a study of cytomegalovirus exposure and HLA in healthy donors. The PCR had 60 Vbeta and 13 Jbeta primers. Clones were sequenced by immunoSEQ multiplex PCR, and TCRdb holds only the in-frame ones, with some missing. The data show 150,000 to 200,000 clones, 9.5% seen once. The material sequenced was PBMCs. The receptors come from a woman in her 30s in good health and CMV-seropositive.

This clone appeared a few times. The chain links TRBV6-1 to TRBJ1-1; 11 bases map to TRBD1. Germline lookup yields CDR1 MNHNS and CDR2 SASEGT. Trimming cost V 8 bases and J 8 bases; bases outside gene matches: 7. The CDR3 spans 13 residues. The CDR3 DNA follows: TGTGCCAGCGGATGGACAGGGGGCGAGGAAGCTTTCTTT. It is translated as CASGWTGGEEAFF.

This clone came up a few times. V usage is TRBV6-5 and J usage is TRBJ2-1; 10 nucleotides line up with TRBD2. This CDR3 is 15 amino acids long. V shed 6 bases, J shed 2 bases, and the junction held 4 bases outside the gene matches. CDR1 and CDR2 from the germline V gene are MNHEY and SVGAGI. CDR3 nucleotides: TGTGCCAGCAGCTTAGCGGGGGGCCCCTACAATGAGCAGTTCTTC. Protein sequence: CASSLAGGPYNEQFF.

This sequence joins TRBV9 and TRBJ1-2; 10 positions match TRBD1. The CDR3 consists of 17 residues. The germline V gene encodes CDR1 SGDLS and CDR2 YYNGEE. Trimming cost V 1 base and J 2 bases; bases outside gene matches: 8. CDR3 protein: CASSVLVSDRGNYGYTF. CDR3 sequence (DNA): TGTGCCAGCAGCGTACTAGTGTCGGACAGGGGGAACTATGGCTACACCTTC.

In its sample, this clone was seen a few times. V gene TRBV5-1 combines with J gene TRBJ2-1, with no clear D. The CDR3 totals 12 residues. Germline CDR1 SGHRS, CDR2 YFSETQ. Trimming cost V 4 bases and J 9 bases, with 11 bases left between them. CDR3 nucleotide sequence: TGCGCCAGCAGCCCCCCCTCGGGTGAGCAGTTCTTC. This sequence encodes CASSPPSGEQFF.

This clone was seen only a few times. V usage is TRBV2 and J usage is TRBJ2-6; D is undetermined. Deletions cut 3 bases from V and 0 bases from J, with 3 bases between. The germline gives CDR1 SNHLY, CDR2 FYNNEI. The CDR3 covers 14 residues. CDR3 sequence reads: CASSDGSGANVLTF. The CDR3 bases are TGTGCCAGCAGTGACGGCTCTGGGGCCAACGTCCTGACTTTC.

This clone has more than one count but fewer than ten. The rearrangement uses TRBV6-5 and TRBJ1-4; D call uncertain. Germline V CDR1 and CDR2: MNHEY, SVGAGI. The CDR3 is 12 residues long. The V end was cut by 8 bases, the J end by 7 bases, with 11 bases between. The CDR3 DNA is TGTGCCAGCCGGGGTTCTACTGAAAAACTGTTTTTT. As protein: CASRGSTEKLFF.

The chain is built from TRBV4-1 and TRBJ2-3; 9 nucleotides agree with TRBD1. CDR3 length equals 19 residues. Germline-derived CDR1 and CDR2 are MGHRA and YSYEKL. V shed 0 bases, J shed 2 bases, and the junction held 12 bases outside the gene matches. CDR3 nucleotide sequence: TGCGCCAGCAGCCAAGATGCAGTCGGGACAGGGACCTCCACAGATACGCAGTATTTT. Amino acid sequence: CASSQDAVGTGTSTDTQYF.

The chain combines TRBV7-9 with TRBJ1-2; tentatively, D is TRBD1 (6 bases). The CDR3 spans 19 residues. Germline CDR1 and CDR2: SEHNR and FQNEAQ (reference sequence). The ends were cut back, 1 base at V and 1 base at J, with 22 bases in the middle. The CDR3 protein is CASSLDQTRDTRFNYGYTF. The CDR3 DNA follows: TGTGCCAGCAGCTTAGACCAAACTAGGGACACACGATTTAACTATGGCTACACCTTC.

The chain combines TRBV6-6 with TRBJ1-2; a possible D gene is TRBD1 (6 bases). Trimming took off 5 bases at V and 4 bases at J, with 17 bases between the two ends. The CDR3 covers 15 residues. Germline assignment: CDR1 MNHNY and CDR2 SVGAGI (reference sequence). The CDR3 DNA reads as TGTGCCAGCAGTCCCCGAACAGGGACCTCCTATGGCTACACCTTC. This codes for CASSPRTGTSYGYTF.

This rearrangement joins TRBV4-1 to TRBJ2-7; 11 positions match TRBD2. This CDR3 is built from 15 residues. V dropped 6 bases and J dropped 5; count of bases not matched to a gene: 9. From germline, CDR1 is MGHRA and CDR2 YSYEKL. CDR3 nucleotide sequence: TGCGCCAGCAGTGCCGGACTAGCGGGTACTGACGAGCAGTACTTC. It translates to CASSAGLAGTDEQYF.

This clone was observed a handful of times. The chain is built from TRBV9 and TRBJ2-5; 9 nucleotides line up with TRBD2. CDR1 and CDR2 (germline): SGDLS, YYNGEE. The CDR3 loop spans 15 amino acids. V gave up 0 bases and J gave up 7 bases; unmatched junction bases: 7. CDR3 sequence reads: CASSVGGGRAGTQYF. The CDR3 region has the DNA TGTGCCAGCAGCGTAGGTGGCGGGAGGGCCGGGACCCAGTACTTC.

Only a few counts were recorded for this clone. The V call is TRBV6-1, the J call TRBJ2-3; 7 nucleotides agree with TRBD1. The junction had 13 bases not matched to a gene; V was cut back by 9 bases and J by 4 bases. This CDR3 spans 15 amino acids. Germline V CDR1 and CDR2: MNHNS, SASEGT. CDR3 amino acids: CARSGSSQGADTQYF. CDR3 in DNA: TGTGCCAGGTCCGGATCGAGCCAGGGGGCAGATACGCAGTATTTT.

The chain links TRBV7-9 to TRBJ2-7, with a tentative D call TRBD1 (5 bases). This CDR3 comprises 12 residues. Trimming took off 4 bases at V and 6 bases at J, with 10 bases between the two ends. CDR1 and CDR2 from the germline V gene are SEHNR and FQNEAQ (reference sequence). The CDR3 reads CASSSDQGEQYF. The CDR3 DNA sequence: TGTGCCAGCAGCTCTGATCAGGGCGAGCAGTACTTC.

This rearrangement joins TRBV19 to TRBJ1-2, with 10 bases aligning to TRBD1. Germline V gene lookup returns CDR1 LNHDA and CDR2 SQIVND (reference sequence). The CDR3 runs to 14 residues. With 7 bases clipped from V and 2 bases from J, the junction kept 4 bases outside the gene matches. Here the CDR3 DNA reads TGTGCCAGTACCTTGGACAGGGGGAACTATGGCTACACCTTC. This encodes CASTLDRGNYGYTF. The full variable domain, in which reference TRBV19 and TRBJ1-2 provide the parts outside the CDR3, is DGGITQSPKYLFRKEGQNVTLSCEQNLNHDAMYWYRQDPGQGLRLIYYSQIVNDFQKGDIAEGYSVSREKKESFPLTVTSAQKNPTAFYLCASTLDRGNYGYTFGSGTRLTVV.

The chain uses TRBV27 and TRBJ1-4; TRBD1 might be the D (5 bases). The CDR3 covers 13 residues. Germline V lookup: CDR1 MNHEY, CDR2 SMNVEV (reference sequence). Trimming pared 6 bases from V and 7 bases from J, leaving 12 bases between. CDR3 bases: TGTGCCAGCAGCCAGGGCAATAGTGAAAAACTGTTTTTT. It specifies CASSQGNSEKLFF. Looking up the rest from reference TRBV27 and TRBJ1-4 gives the full variable domain: EAQVTQNPRYLITVTGKKLTVTCSQNMNHEYMSWYRQDPGLGLRQIYYSMNVEVTDKGDVPEGYKVSRKEKRNFPLILESPSPNQTSLYFCASSQGNSEKLFFGSGTQLSVL.

This clone was seen more than once but under ten times. This chain uses TRBV5-1 with TRBJ2-3, with 10 bases matching TRBD1. Germline lookup yields CDR1 SGHRS and CDR2 YFSETQ. J lost 5 bases, V lost 4 bases, and 4 bases had no gene match. The CDR3 has 14 residues. CDR3 residues: CASSTGQGGDTQYF. As DNA, the CDR3 is TGCGCCAGCAGCACCGGACAGGGGGGAGATACGCAGTATTTT.

In its sample, this clone was seen a few times. This sequence joins TRBV30 and TRBJ2-1; D is unresolved. The V gene's germline CDR1 is GTSNPN and CDR2 SVGIG (reference sequence). Trimming took 1 base from V and 8 from J, leaving 12 bases between them. This CDR3 has 13 amino acids. The chain's CDR3 is CAWSAKIVYEQFF. The CDR3 DNA sequence: TGTGCCTGGAGTGCCAAGATAGTTTATGAGCAGTTCTTC.

The gene calls are TRBV4-2 and TRBJ2-7, with a tentative D call TRBD2 (5 bases). The CDR3 loop spans 14 amino acids. Germline CDR1 and CDR2: LGHNA and YNFKEQ. V was shortened by 1 base and J by 6 bases, with 13 bases between the two germline ends. Here the CDR3 DNA reads TGTGCCAGCAGCCAAGGGGGAGAGGGCCGCGAGCAGTACTTC. This encodes CASSQGGEGREQYF.

V usage is TRBV2 and J usage is TRBJ2-7; TRBD1 matches at 8 bases. The CDR3 extends over 14 amino acids. Germline V CDR1 and CDR2: SNHLY, FYNNEI. V shed 6 bases and J 0 bases; nucleotides not matched to a gene: 4. CDR3 in amino acids: CASRWDRSSYEQYF. The CDR3 coding sequence is TGTGCCAGCAGGTGGGACAGGAGCTCCTACGAGCAGTACTTC.

CDR3 sequence (DNA): TGTGCCAGCAGTGAACCAGGGCCGTACCAAGAGACCCAGTACTTC. Its translation is CASSEPGPYQETQYF. The chain combines TRBV2 with TRBJ2-5; tentatively, D is TRBD1 (5 bases). Trimming took off 2 bases at V and 0 bases at J, with 10 bases between the two ends. Germline loops: CDR1 SNHLY, CDR2 FYNNEI. The CDR3 spans 15 residues.

This clone was seen a handful of times. This chain uses TRBV29-1 with TRBJ1-2; 7 bases agree with TRBD1. This CDR3 region has 13 residues. V dropped 3 bases and J dropped 4; count of bases not matched to a gene: 5. Germline CDR1 is SQVTM and CDR2 is ANQGSEA. The CDR3 DNA reads TGCAGCGTTGAGAGGGGGCGCGCCTATGGCTACACCTTC. Protein: CSVERGRAYGYTF.

This clone was seen a few times. The chain links TRBV18 to TRBJ2-1; 9 bases agree with TRBD2. From germline, CDR1 is KGHSH and CDR2 LQKENI. The CDR3 loop spans 14 amino acids. J was trimmed by 15 bases and V by 0 bases; bases with no gene match: 9. The chain's CDR3 is CASSPPTLSGSAFF. CDR3 bases: TGTGCCAGCTCACCACCCACACTTAGCGGGAGCGCGTTCTTC.

This clone was detected only a few times. The gene calls are TRBV7-2 and TRBJ1-1, with D maybe TRBD1 (5 bases). The ends were cut back, 1 base at V and 5 bases at J, with 14 bases in the middle. Germline-derived CDR1 and CDR2 are SGHTA and FQGNSA. The CDR3 covers 15 residues. In nucleotides, the CDR3 is TGTGCCAGCAGCTTAGTGGGGGGGTCTAGGACTGAAGCTTTCTTT. Translating gives CASSLVGGSRTEAFF.

V is TRBV28 and J is TRBJ1-1, with D unresolved. The CDR3 has 14 residues. Germline assignment: CDR1 MDHEN and CDR2 SYDVKM. V lost 4 bases and J 1 base, leaving 10 bases between the germline ends. The DNA for the CDR3 is TGTGCCAGCAGTTCCTTCCCGAGGAACACTGAAGCTTTCTTT. Translation: CASSSFPRNTEAFF.

The rearrangement uses TRBV9 and TRBJ2-1, with 8 bases identical to TRBD2. CDR3 length equals 15 residues. The trim removed 2 bases at V and 7 bases at J, leaving 8 bases unmatched. Germline CDR1 is SGDLS and CDR2 is YYNGEE. CDR3: CASSVNGRATNEQFF. For the CDR3, the DNA is TGTGCCAGCAGCGTCAACGGGAGGGCCACGAATGAGCAGTTCTTC.

The chain combines TRBV18 with TRBJ2-1; 8 positions match TRBD2. The CDR3 length is 18 residues. The V gene end was trimmed by 3 bases and the J gene end by 3 bases; junction bases not matched to a gene: 13. The germline CDR1 and CDR2 sequences are KGHSH and LQKENI. CDR3 amino acids: CASSPVVSGNLVYNEQFF. The CDR3 DNA follows: TGTGCCAGCTCACCGGTGGTTAGCGGGAACCTCGTCTACAATGAGCAGTTCTTC.